This TCR beta chain was obtained from a study of T cell responses to AZD1222 COVID-19 vaccine. Combined were second doses at about 4 or about 12 weeks. The CDR3 totals 16 residues. CDR1 SGHTA and CDR2 FQGNSA come from the germline V gene. Trimming removed 2 bases from V and 0 bases from J; junction bases left unmatched: 5. In regard to this clone: Its antigen is unknown.

Findings of the study overall: Possibly, clonal diversity was underestimated; donors were largely white British and included more females. A reported finding is that nearly half of spike-specific TCRs target unmutated variant regions.

Assay: immunoSEQ multiplex PCR; the TCRdb copy retains only in-frame clones and omits some. The sample contains over 110,000 clones, approximately 90% of which appear only once. The chain couples TRBV7-2 to TRBJ2-3; 7 bases map to TRBD2. This receptor was identified in an adult who received the AZD1222 COVID-19 vaccine. Specimen: peripheral blood, collected 28 days after the second AZD1222 dose. The CDR3 sequence is CASSLIAGSSTDTQYF. The CDR3 DNA reads TGTGCCAGCAGCTTAATAGCGGGCTCTAGCACAGATACGCAGTATTTT. Full variable domain (outside the CDR3, taken from reference TRBV7-2 and TRBJ2-3): GAGVSQSPSNKVTEKGKDVELRCDPISGHTALYWYRQSLGQGLEFLIYFQGNSAPDKSGLPSDRFSAERTGGSVSTLTIQRTQQEDSAVYLCASSLIAGSSTDTQYFGPGTRLTVL.